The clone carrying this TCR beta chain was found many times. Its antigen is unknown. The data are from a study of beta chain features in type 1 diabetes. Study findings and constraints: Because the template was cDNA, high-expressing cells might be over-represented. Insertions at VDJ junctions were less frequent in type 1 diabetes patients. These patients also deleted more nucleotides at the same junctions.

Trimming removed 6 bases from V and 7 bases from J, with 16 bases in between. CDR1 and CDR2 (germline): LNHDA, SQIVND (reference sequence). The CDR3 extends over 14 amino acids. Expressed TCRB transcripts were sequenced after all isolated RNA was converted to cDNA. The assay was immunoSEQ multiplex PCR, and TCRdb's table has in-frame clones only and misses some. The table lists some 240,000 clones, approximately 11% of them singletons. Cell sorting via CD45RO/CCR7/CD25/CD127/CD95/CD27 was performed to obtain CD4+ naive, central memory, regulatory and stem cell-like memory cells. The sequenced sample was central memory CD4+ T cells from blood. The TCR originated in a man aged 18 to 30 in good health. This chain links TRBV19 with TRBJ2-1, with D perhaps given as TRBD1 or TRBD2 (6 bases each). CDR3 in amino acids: CASSGGRRGNEQFF. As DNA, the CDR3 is TGTGCCAGTAGCGGGGGCCGCCGAGGGAATGAGCAGTTCTTC.